This passage covers 17 T cell receptor beta chains from one sample sequenced in a study of vaccination effects on CD4 cells after COVID-19. Their cognate antigens are unknown. This table comes from immunoSEQ multiplex PCR, and its TCRdb copy is limited to in-frame clones, with some not included. The sample shows about 81,000 clones, around four fifths of them seen only once. Prior to sequencing, the ViraFEST assay stimulated PBMC with viral peptide pools, which expanded the antigen-specific CD4+ T cells. Having been cultured for approximately ten days, the cells underwent CD4+ T cell isolation. It was two doses of either the BNT162b2 or mRNA-1273 vaccine that participants received. This specimen consisted of CD4+ T cells from PBMCs cultured with HCoV-OC43 spike peptides, obtained after COVID-19 vaccination. As to subset: HCoV-OC43 spike overlapping peptide pool stimulation. The receptors were sampled from a human donor who received a COVID-19 vaccine.

This clone has just a few counts. The chain carries TRBV5-5 and TRBJ2-5; 15 bases align to TRBD2. V was clipped by 5 bases and J by 6 bases; unmatched bases: 5. Germline V lookup: CDR1 SGHKS, CDR2 YYEKEE (reference sequence). The CDR3 has 15 amino acids. The CDR3, as DNA: TGTGCCAGCAGTCAAGGACTAGCGGGGGGGAAGACCCAGTACTTC. This sequence encodes CASSQGLAGGKTQYF. Full variable domain (missing parts from reference TRBV5-5 and TRBJ2-5): DAGVTQSPTHLIKTRGQQVTLRCSPISGHKSVSWYQQVLGQGPQFIFQYYEKEERGRGNFPDRFSARQFPNYSSELNVNALLLGDSALYLCASSQGLAGGKTQYFGPGTRLLVL.

In this sample, this clone turned up a few times. The chain carries TRBV12-3 or TRBV12-4 and TRBJ2-5, with a possible D match to TRBD2 (5 bases). The CDR3 consists of 13 residues. V lost 5 bases and J lost 3, with 10 bases in between. The CDR3 DNA is TGTGCCAGCAGTCGGACTCAAAAAGAGACCCAGTACTTC. Translating it yields CASSRTQKETQYF.

This CDR3 is CASSKGSGGQPQHF. As DNA, the CDR3 is TGTGCCAGTAGTAAGGGATCGGGGGGTCAGCCCCAGCATTTT. The V call is TRBV19, the J call TRBJ1-5, with D possibly matching TRBD1 (5 bases). The V gene lost 4 bases and the J gene lost 6 bases, with 13 bases spanning the gap. Germline assignment: CDR1 LNHDA and CDR2 SQIVND (reference sequence). This CDR3 is 14 amino acids long. Looking up the rest from reference TRBV19 and TRBJ1-5 gives the full variable domain: DGGITQSPKYLFRKEGQNVTLSCEQNLNHDAMYWYRQDPGQGLRLIYYSQIVNDFQKGDIAEGYSVSREKKESFPLTVTSAQKNPTAFYLCASSKGSGGQPQHFGDGTRLSIL.

This chain links TRBV21-1 with TRBJ1-2. TRBV21-1 is labeled a pseudogene. The CDR3 runs to 14 residues. CDR3 amino acids: CASPVGTDNYGYTF. The CDR3 coding sequence is TGTGCCAGCCCGGTGGGAACGGATAACTATGGCTACACCTTC.

The chain recombines TRBV19 with TRBJ1-2; a possible D gene is TRBD1 (5 bases). V lost 3 bases, J lost 2 bases, and 10 bases lay in between. CDR1 is LNHDA, CDR2 SQIVND, per germline (reference sequence). The length of the CDR3 is 14 residues. CDR3 coding DNA: TGTGCCAGTAGTATTTCAGGGAACAACTATGGCTACACCTTC. Translated, it gives CASSISGNNYGYTF.

This clone was observed a few times. The CDR3: CASRDGESSYNSPLHF. In nucleotides, the CDR3 is TGTGCCAGCAGGGACGGCGAAAGCTCCTATAATTCACCCCTCCACTTT. This chain joins TRBV27 and TRBJ1-6; D ambiguous. The ends were cut back, 6 bases at V and 0 bases at J, with 12 bases in the middle. CDR3 length equals 16 residues. Germline values: CDR1 MNHEY, CDR2 SMNVEV (reference sequence).

The chain carries TRBV6-5 and TRBJ1-5; D is perhaps TRBD1 (5 bases). The CDR3 is 14 residues long. The germline CDR1 and CDR2 sequences are MNHEY and SVGAGI. With 2 bases removed from V and 7 bases from J, the gap between germline ends came to 12 bases. In DNA form, the CDR3 reads TGTGCCAGCAGTTACATGGGGCCAGGGCAGCCCCAGCATTTT. Its protein is CASSYMGPGQPQHF.

The V gene is TRBV7-8, the J gene TRBJ2-7, with D perhaps matching TRBD1 or TRBD2 (5 bases each). Looked up from germline, CDR1 is SGHVS and CDR2 is FQNEAQ. V gave up 6 bases and J gave up 1 base, with 10 bases separating them. This CDR3 is built from 13 residues. The CDR3 here is CASSRGPSYEQYV. CDR3 nucleotides: TGTGCCAGCAGTAGGGGACCGTCCTACGAGCAGTACGTC.

This clone was seen just once. The chain carries TRBV9 and TRBJ2-7; D assignment may be TRBD1 or TRBD2 (5 bases each). Trimming pared 4 bases from V and 0 bases from J, leaving 14 bases between. The germline V gene encodes CDR1 SGDLS and CDR2 YYNGEE. This CDR3 region has 15 residues. The CDR3 DNA is TGTGCCAGCAGCCGGAGCGGCGACAGCTCCTACGAGCAGTACGTC. Its protein is CASSRSGDSSYEQYV.

The J gene is TRBJ2-2, the V gene TRBV24-1, with D uncertain. V was clipped by 3 bases and J by 1 base, with 11 bases between them. The CDR3 length is 16 residues. In germline, CDR1 is KGHDR, CDR2 SFDVKD. The DNA of the CDR3 is TGTGCCACCAGTGATCCAGACCCCCTGAACACCGGGGAGCTGTTTTTT. It yields the protein CATSDPDPLNTGELFF.

The CDR3 loop reads CATSDDRGALANEQFF. CDR3 coding DNA: TGTGCCACCAGTGATGACAGGGGGGCTCTAGCGAATGAGCAGTTCTTC. The rearrangement links TRBV24-1 to TRBJ2-1; TRBD1 aligns across 9 bases. With V trimmed by 3 bases and J by 7 bases, 9 bases remained unmatched. Germline V lookup: CDR1 KGHDR, CDR2 SFDVKD. The CDR3 contains 16 residues.

V usage is TRBV7-2 and J usage is TRBJ2-1; D tentatively fits TRBD1 or TRBD2 (5 bases each). Germline loops: CDR1 SGHTA, CDR2 FQGNSA. The CDR3 consists of 12 residues. V gave up 4 bases and J gave up 15 bases, with 16 bases separating them. CDR3 coding DNA: TGTGCCAGCAGCTCCGCCGGGACCCGGGTGTTCTTC. This sequence encodes CASSSAGTRVFF.

The DNA for the CDR3 is TGTGCCAGCAGCAGCTCCTATAATTCACCCCTCCACTTT. Its translation: CASSSSYNSPLHF. The gene calls are TRBV2 and TRBJ1-6; D unresolved. The V end was cut by 6 bases, the J end by 0 bases, with 3 bases between. The CDR3 has 13 residues. In germline, CDR1 is SNHLY, CDR2 FYNNEI.

The chain combines TRBV18 with TRBJ2-4; 14 bases are shared with TRBD2. V lost 0 bases and J lost 0; bases outside the gene matches: 4. CDR3 length: 19 amino acids. Germline CDR1 and CDR2: KGHSH and LQKENI. The CDR3 DNA reads TGTGCCAGCTCACCACCGGGACTAGCGGGGGCCTTAGCCAAAAACATTCAGTACTTC. Protein product: CASSPPGLAGALAKNIQYF.

V is TRBV28 and J is TRBJ2-7; TRBD1 matches at 9 bases. Unmatched junction bases numbered 7, after V lost 1 base and J lost 6 bases. Germline CDR1 MDHEN, CDR2 SYDVKM. The CDR3 is 15 amino acids. CDR3 sequence: CASSLLGQGRLEQYV. CDR3 nucleotides: TGTGCCAGCAGTTTATTGGGACAGGGAAGACTCGAGCAGTACGTC.

The rearrangement links TRBV7-2 to TRBJ2-1, with 9 bases aligning to TRBD2. V trimming: 4 bases; J trimming: 3 bases; junction bases outside the gene matches: 4. The CDR3 totals 15 residues. CDR1 and CDR2 (germline): SGHTA, FQGNSA. The CDR3 loop reads CASSSRAGGYNEQFF. The CDR3 bases are TGTGCCAGCAGCTCACGAGCGGGGGGCTACAATGAGCAGTTCTTC.

This CDR3 reads CASSRGGQMNTEAFF. CDR3 DNA: TGCGCCAGCAGCCGGGGTGGGCAGATGAACACTGAAGCTTTCTTT. The rearrangement uses TRBV5-1 and TRBJ1-1; D ambiguous. Germline assignment: CDR1 SGHRS and CDR2 YFSETQ. V shed 4 bases and J shed 0 bases, with 13 bases lying between them. The CDR3 consists of 15 residues.